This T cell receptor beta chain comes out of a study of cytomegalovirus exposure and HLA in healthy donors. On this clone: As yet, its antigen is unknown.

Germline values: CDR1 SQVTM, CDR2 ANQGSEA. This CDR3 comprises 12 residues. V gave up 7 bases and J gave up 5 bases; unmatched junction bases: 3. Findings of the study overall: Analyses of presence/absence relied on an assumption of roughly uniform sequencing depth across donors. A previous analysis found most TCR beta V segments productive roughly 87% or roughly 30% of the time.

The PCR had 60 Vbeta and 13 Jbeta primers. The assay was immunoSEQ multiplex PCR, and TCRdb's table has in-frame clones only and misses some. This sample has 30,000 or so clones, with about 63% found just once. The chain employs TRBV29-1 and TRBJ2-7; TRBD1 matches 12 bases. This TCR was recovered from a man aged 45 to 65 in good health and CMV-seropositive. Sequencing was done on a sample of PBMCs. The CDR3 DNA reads TGCAGCGCCGGGACAGGGGGCGACGAGCAGTACTTC. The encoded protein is CSAGTGGDEQYF.